Shown below are 32 T cell receptor beta chains from a single sample sequenced in a study of HIV-infected children after antiretroviral therapy interruption. The treatment here: PENTA 11 planned treatment interruption arm or continuous ART arm. Unique molecular identifiers were included in an RNA-based 3' RACE TCR library. TCRdb fed the 3' RACE reads into MiXCR, producing one record per CDR3 protein. The sample contains more than 12,000 distinct CDR3 sequences, 3% to 3.5% of which appear only once. The material sequenced was CD45RO+ CD8+ T cells from PBMCs, pooled from several time points, taken from a donor given antiretroviral therapy, either interrupted or continuous. Specified subset: memory CD8+ CD45RO+ CD45RA- T cells. Receptor source: a pool of human donors with HIV.

Of note for this clonotype: The junction and the germline gene differ at one end; a read error may be behind it. The CDR3: CASSLELEGHHVF. CDR3 DNA: TGTGCCAGCAGCTTGGAATTGGAGGGACATCACGTTTTT. V usage is TRBV5-5 and J usage is TRBJ1-1, with TRBD1 as a possible D gene (6 bases). CDR3 size: 13 residues. Per the germline V gene, CDR1 is SGHKS and CDR2 is YYEKEE (reference sequence). Full variable domain (rest looked up from reference TRBV5-5 and TRBJ1-1): DAGVTQSPTHLIKTRGQQVTLRCSPISGHKSVSWYQQVLGQGPQFIFQYYEKEERGRGNFPDRFSARQFPNYSSELNVNALLLGDSALYLCASSLELEGHHVFGQGTRLTVV.

This clonotype was recorded at least ten times. This sequence joins TRBV28 and TRBJ2-1, with D possibly being TRBD1 (6 bases). V was pared by 6 bases and J by 9 bases, with 15 bases between. CDR3 length equals 13 residues. Germline-derived CDR1 and CDR2 are MDHEN and SYDVKM. This CDR3 is CASRPGKGGEQFF. For the CDR3, the DNA is TGTGCCAGCAGACCGGGGAAAGGGGGTGAGCAGTTCTTC.

The J gene is TRBJ2-1, the V gene TRBV6-1, with TRBD2 identical over 8 bases. Germline loops: CDR1 MNHNS, CDR2 SASEGT. CDR3 size: 14 residues. The V and J ends lost 7 bases and 9 bases, in that order; junction bases with no gene match: 11. CDR3 nucleotides: TGTGCCAGCAAAGGCGGGGGGCCGGGCGGTGAGCAGTTCTTC. Its protein is CASKGGGPGGEQFF.

In its sample, this clonotype was seen many times. V and J are TRBV20-1 and TRBJ2-7; D possibly corresponds to TRBD2 (6 bases). Trimming shortened V by 0 bases and J by 4 bases, and 13 bases separated the two germline ends. This CDR3 spans 14 amino acids. CDR1 is DFQATT and CDR2 is SNEGSKA in the germline V gene (reference sequence). This chain's CDR3 is CSAREGRLDYEQYF. The CDR3 region has the DNA TGCAGTGCTAGAGAAGGGAGGCTTGATTACGAGCAGTACTTC.

This clonotype appeared many times. The V call is TRBV7-9, the J call TRBJ2-7, with D maybe TRBD1 (6 bases). The germline V gene has CDR1 SEHNR and CDR2 FQNEAQ (reference sequence). The CDR3 totals 14 residues. V gave up 4 bases and J gave up 7 bases, with 17 bases separating them. The CDR3 DNA is TGTGCCAGCAGCTCCGGACAGTCTAGTAGGGAGCAGTACTTC. This translates into CASSSGQSSREQYF.

This clonotype was picked up a small number of times. This sequence joins TRBV7-3 and TRBJ2-1; no definite D call. CDR1 SGHTA and CDR2 FQGTGA come from the germline V gene. Trimming cost V 6 bases and J 2 bases, with 17 bases left between them. This CDR3 has 16 residues. CDR3 DNA: TGTGCCAGCAGTTTTGGAAACGGCTCCCCCTACAATGAGCAGTTCTTC. This translates into CASSFGNGSPYNEQFF. Drawing the rest from reference TRBV7-3 and TRBJ2-1, the complete variable domain is GAGVSQTPSNKVTEKGKYVELRCDPISGHTALYWYRQSLGQGPEFLIYFQGTGAADDSGLPNDRFFAVRPEGSVSTLKIQRTERGDSAVYLCASSFGNGSPYNEQFFGPGTRLTVL.

This clonotype was counted ten times or more. The V call is TRBV4-2, the J call TRBJ2-2, with 8 nucleotides matching TRBD1. Trimming took 1 base from V and 0 from J; bases not matched to a gene: 7. The CDR3 spans 18 residues. Germline V gene sequence: CDR1 LGHNA, CDR2 YNFKEQ. The CDR3 loop reads CASSQGRDRNSNTGELFF. CDR3 nucleotide sequence: TGTGCCAGCAGCCAAGGAAGGGACAGGAACTCGAACACCGGGGAGCTGTTTTTT.

This clonotype has only a few counts. The J gene is TRBJ1-1, the V gene TRBV6-6; no clear D gene. The CDR3 extends over 15 amino acids. CDR1 is MNHNY and CDR2 is SVGAGI in the germline V gene (reference sequence). The V end was cut by 7 bases, the J end by 0 bases, with 15 bases between. In DNA form, the CDR3 reads TGTGCCAGCAAGGTCGGGGTCAGCTTGAACACTGAAGCTTTCTTT. It is translated as CASKVGVSLNTEAFF.

This clonotype was recorded many times. This chain uses TRBV4-1 with TRBJ1-2, with 9 bases matching TRBD1. Germline CDR1 is MGHRA and CDR2 is YSYEKL. The CDR3 totals 16 residues. Trimming cost V 4 bases and J 1 base; bases outside gene matches: 7. The CDR3 reads CASSPTTGGFNYGYTF. The CDR3 DNA is TGCGCCAGCAGCCCCACGACAGGGGGTTTTAACTATGGCTACACCTTC.

In its sample, this clonotype was seen many times. The chain recombines TRBV18 with TRBJ2-5; the D gene is possibly TRBD2 (6 bases). The CDR3 loop spans 17 amino acids. Per the germline V gene, CDR1 is KGHSH and CDR2 is LQKENI. V was shortened by 2 bases and J by 3 bases, with 19 bases between the two germline ends. For the CDR3, the DNA is TGTGCCAGCTCACCATCTGGGGGGTCGGGAACAGAAGAGACCCAGTACTTC. Protein product: CASSPSGGSGTEETQYF.

The sample holds many counts of this clonotype. The rearrangement links TRBV5-5 to TRBJ2-2; TRBD1 is a possible D gene (5 bases). The length of the CDR3 is 16 residues. The V end was cut by 4 bases, the J end by 0 bases, with 13 bases between. Germline CDR1 and CDR2: SGHKS and YYEKEE (reference sequence). CDR3 sequence reads: CASSPPRTTNTGELFF. The CDR3 nucleotides are TGTGCCAGCAGCCCCCCAAGGACAACGAACACCGGGGAGCTGTTTTTT.

This clonotype was found many times. This rearrangement joins TRBV23-1 to TRBJ2-7; 7 bases align to TRBD1. TRBV23-1 is sorted into the ORF group, with uncertain function. The CDR3 has 12 amino acids. V lost 8 bases to trimming and J lost 6 bases; unmatched junction nucleotides: 7. The CDR3 DNA sequence: TGCGCCAGCCGACGGGACAGTCCCGAGCAGTACTTC. Translated: CASRRDSPEQYF.

This clonotype was counted many times. This chain uses TRBV5-8 with TRBJ2-1; 15 bases line up with TRBD2. The CDR3 loop spans 18 amino acids. CDR1 and CDR2 (germline): SGHTS, YDEGEE. The V gene end was trimmed by 5 bases and the J gene end by 6 bases; junction bases not matched to a gene: 12. The CDR3 nucleotides read TGTGCCAGCAGAACCGGGACTAGCGGGAGGCCCCGTCTCAATGAGCAGTTCTTC. It yields the protein CASRTGTSGRPRLNEQFF.

There are many counts of this clonotype. This rearrangement joins TRBV19 to TRBJ1-4; TRBD1 matches at 8 bases. The germline gives CDR1 LNHDA, CDR2 SQIVND (reference sequence). Germline trimming cut 8 bases from V and 8 bases from J; bases unmatched to any gene: 22. The CDR3 extends over 18 amino acids. CDR3 nucleotides: TGTGCCAGTGGCGGCCTCTCTGAAGCCCCTGGGACAGGAGAAAAACTGTTTTTT. Translated: CASGGLSEAPGTGEKLFF.

This clonotype has ten or more counts. This chain links TRBV7-9 with TRBJ2-2; D not certain. The V end was cut by 5 bases, the J end by 6 bases, with 7 bases between. Germline lookup yields CDR1 SEHNR and CDR2 FQNEAQ (reference sequence). This CDR3 comprises 12 residues. Here the CDR3 DNA reads TGTGCCAGCAGCAAAGGCCCCGGGGAGCTGTTTTTT. This translates into CASSKGPGELFF.

Within the sample, this clonotype is medium-sized. The V call is TRBV5-1, the J call TRBJ2-7, with D perhaps TRBD1 or TRBD2 (5 bases each). V was clipped by 3 bases and J by 6 bases, with 16 bases between them. This CDR3 is built from 14 residues. CDR1 SGHRS and CDR2 YFSETQ come from the germline V gene. For the CDR3, the DNA is TGCGCCAGCAGCTCTGCCTCGGGGCTCGGCGAGCAGTACTTC. It translates to CASSSASGLGEQYF.

This clonotype has at least ten counts. The V gene is TRBV5-1, the J gene TRBJ2-7; D is uncertain. Trimming took off 6 bases at V and 0 bases at J, with 10 bases between the two ends. Germline-derived CDR1 and CDR2 are SGHRS and YFSETQ. There are 13 residues in the CDR3. CDR3: CASKDGNSYEQYF. CDR3 coding DNA: TGCGCCAGCAAGGACGGCAACTCCTACGAGCAGTACTTC.

This clonotype has a count of ten or more. The rearrangement joins TRBV12-3 or TRBV12-4 to TRBJ2-7; D remains ambiguous. Between the trimmed V and J ends, which lost 7 bases and 10 bases, there was a span of 20 bases. This CDR3 is built from 13 residues. The DNA of the CDR3 is TGTGCCAGCACCCACCTCGGGCTGGCGTCTCAGTACTTC. Encoded protein: CASTHLGLASQYF.

This clonotype has a count of ten or more. The J gene is TRBJ2-1, the V gene TRBV7-2, with 10 bases fitting TRBD2. The germline CDR1 and CDR2 sequences are SGHTA and FQGNSA. The CDR3 loop spans 16 amino acids. The trim removed 5 bases at V and 5 bases at J, leaving 9 bases unmatched. Here the CDR3 reads CASSTKRGGLDNEQFF. The DNA for the CDR3 is TGTGCCAGCAGCACAAAGCGGGGGGGCCTGGACAATGAGCAGTTCTTC.

Many counts were recorded for this clonotype. The chain recombines TRBV7-8 with TRBJ2-6; D might be TRBD1 (6 bases). CDR3 size: 15 residues. CDR1 SGHVS and CDR2 FQNEAQ come from the germline V gene. V lost 2 bases and J lost 1, with 6 bases in between. Here the CDR3 DNA reads TGTGCCAGCAGCTTAAGGGGGTCTGGGGCCAACGTCCTGACTTTC. Translated: CASSLRGSGANVLTF.

Many counts were recorded for this clonotype. This chain uses TRBV29-1 with TRBJ2-7; 10 positions agree with TRBD1. CDR1 is SQVTM and CDR2 is ANQGSEA in the germline V gene. This CDR3 has 12 amino acids. V lost 6 bases to trimming and J lost 7 bases; unmatched junction nucleotides: 6. CDR3 amino acids: CSVYGQGGEQYF. DNA for the CDR3: TGCAGCGTCTACGGACAGGGGGGAGAGCAGTACTTC.

V is TRBV20-1 and J is TRBJ2-1; 11 bases line up with TRBD2. Germline CDR1 is DFQATT and CDR2 is SNEGSKA (reference sequence). This CDR3 is built from 16 residues. Trimming cost V 1 base and J 8 bases; bases outside gene matches: 10. CDR3 sequence: CSARGVAGGPVYEQFF. The CDR3 DNA sequence: TGCAGTGCTAGAGGGGTAGCGGGGGGGCCAGTGTATGAGCAGTTCTTC.

This clonotype was found many times. The V call is TRBV28, the J call TRBJ1-1; no reliable D call. V dropped 8 bases and J dropped 3 bases, with 7 bases sitting between them. The length of the CDR3 is 11 residues. Germline V gene lookup returns CDR1 MDHEN and CDR2 SYDVKM. The CDR3 protein is CASVWYTEAFF. The CDR3 region has the DNA TGTGCCAGCGTTTGGTACACTGAAGCTTTCTTT.

By share, this clonotype counts as large. The chain recombines TRBV5-5 with TRBJ2-1; possibly TRBD1 or TRBD2 for D (5 bases each). Deletions cut 4 bases from V and 9 bases from J, with 17 bases between. This CDR3 spans 14 amino acids. Germline V gives CDR1 SGHKS, CDR2 YYEKEE (reference sequence). This CDR3 reads CASSPSGPPGEQFF. The DNA of the CDR3 is TGTGCCAGCAGCCCTTCGGGGCCGCCTGGTGAGCAGTTCTTC.

This clonotype is deemed medium-sized (0.01 to 0.1%). The chain recombines TRBV27 with TRBJ2-5, with D unresolved. The CDR3 covers 15 residues. The V gene's germline CDR1 is MNHEY and CDR2 SMNVEV (reference sequence). V dropped 0 bases and J dropped 0 bases, with 8 bases sitting between them. The CDR3 is CASSLSIGYQETQYF. CDR3 nucleotides: TGTGCCAGCAGTTTATCGATCGGCTACCAAGAGACCCAGTACTTC.

This clonotype is categorized as medium-sized (0.01 to 0.1%). This chain uses TRBV2 with TRBJ1-6; no firm D call. The germline V and J ends were trimmed by 4 bases and 2 bases, with 6 bases remaining between them. The germline gives CDR1 SNHLY, CDR2 FYNNEI. This CDR3 has 14 residues. The CDR3 spells CASSARPYNSPLHF. The DNA of the CDR3 is TGTGCCAGCAGTGCCAGGCCCTATAATTCACCCCTCCACTTT. Filled out from reference TRBV2 and TRBJ1-6, the complete variable domain reads EPEVTQTPSHQVTQMGQEVILRCVPISNHLYFYWYRQILGQKVEFLVSFYNNEISEKSEIFDDQFSVERPDGSNFTLKIRSTKLEDSAMYFCASSARPYNSPLHFGNGTRLTVT.

This clonotype has at least ten counts. This rearrangement joins TRBV10-3 to TRBJ2-1; TRBD2 is a possible D gene (6 bases). V lost 6 bases, J lost 6 bases, and 12 bases lay in between. CDR1 is ENHRY, CDR2 SYGVKD, per germline. This CDR3 contains 13 residues. CDR3 sequence reads: CAISPGTRNEQFF. In DNA, the CDR3 is TGTGCCATCAGCCCCGGGACTCGCAATGAGCAGTTCTTC.

This clonotype was detected ten times or more. This chain links TRBV23-1 with TRBJ1-6; 7 positions agree with TRBD1. TRBV23-1 is treated as an ORF (open reading frame) with a function not yet certain. This CDR3 is built from 17 residues. The V segment lost 6 bases and the J segment 4 bases; nucleotides outside the gene matches: 12. The CDR3 DNA reads as TGCGCCAGCAGATTACTGGGACAGAAAGATTATAATTCACCCCTCCACTTT. It yields the protein CASRLLGQKDYNSPLHF.

The sample holds many counts of this clonotype. This chain links TRBV4-1 with TRBJ1-1, with D tentatively TRBD1 (5 bases). The CDR3 spans 16 residues. Germline loops: CDR1 MGHRA, CDR2 YSYEKL. Trimming shortened V by 3 bases and J by 0 bases, and 14 bases separated the two germline ends. Here the CDR3 DNA reads TGCGCCAGCAGCCAGGGGCCGGCGGACGTGAACACTGAAGCTTTCTTT. Translation gives CASSQGPADVNTEAFF.

This clonotype has a handful of counts. The chain couples TRBV20-1 to TRBJ2-7; TRBD1 aligns across 11 bases. Germline V gene data show CDR1 as DFQATT and CDR2 as SNEGSKA (reference sequence). CDR3 size: 14 residues. V lost 3 bases, J lost 4 bases, and 5 bases stayed unmatched. CDR3 protein: CSASPGTGGYEQYF. In DNA form, the CDR3 reads TGCAGTGCTAGCCCCGGGACAGGGGGATACGAGCAGTACTTC.

The sample holds many counts of this clonotype. The V and J genes are TRBV9 and TRBJ1-2; D is undetermined. There are 13 residues in the CDR3. V lost 0 bases and J lost 4, with 7 bases in between. Germline V gene data show CDR1 as SGDLS and CDR2 as YYNGEE. CDR3 loop: CASSVAPFYGYTF. DNA for the CDR3: TGTGCCAGCAGCGTAGCACCGTTCTATGGCTACACCTTC.

This clonotype was observed many times. The J gene is TRBJ2-7, the V gene TRBV7-2; the D gene is possibly TRBD1 (6 bases). Trimming cost V 5 bases and J 2 bases, with 16 bases left between them. This CDR3 spans 15 amino acids. Per the germline V gene, CDR1 is SGHTA and CDR2 is FQGNSA. The chain's CDR3 is CASSPVRGTTYEQYF. The DNA of the CDR3 is TGTGCCAGCAGCCCAGTGAGGGGGACAACCTACGAGCAGTACTTC.